This passage covers 14 T cell receptor beta chains from one sample sequenced in a study of shared clonotypes between healthy human individuals. TCRdb's copy holds only in-frame clones and misses some; the assay was immunoSEQ multiplex PCR. In the table there are around 2.1 million clones, approximately 96% of which are singletons. The material sequenced was naive CD4+ T cells sorted from blood. Subset denoted: CD45RA+ positively selected. Every receptor here comes from a man aged 18 to 35 in good health.

The chain employs TRBV12-5 and TRBJ1-1; D is uncertain. The CDR3 length is 13 residues. V lost 2 bases and J lost 1, with 5 bases in between. Germline lookup yields CDR1 LGHNT and CDR2 FRNRAP. CDR3 region: CASGLQQNTEAFF. The CDR3 DNA sequence: TGTGCTAGTGGTTTGCAGCAGAACACTGAAGCTTTCTTT.

This sequence joins TRBV7-2 and TRBJ1-2; TRBD1 matches at 8 bases. The CDR3 is 13 amino acids. Per germline, CDR1 SGHTA and CDR2 FQGNSA. J lost 8 bases, V lost 4 bases, and 6 bases had no gene match. The CDR3 coding sequence is TGTGCCAGCAGCTCCGCGGCAGGGGGCGGCTACACCTTC. Amino acids: CASSSAAGGGYTF.

V is TRBV6-1 and J is TRBJ1-2; D call uncertain. The CDR3 consists of 15 residues. Trimming pared 0 bases from V and 4 bases from J, leaving 12 bases between. Germline V lookup: CDR1 MNHNS, CDR2 SASEGT. CDR3 nucleotide sequence: TGTGCCAGCAGTGAAGCGGGGAGGATTGTCTATGGCTACACCTTC. It is translated as CASSEAGRIVYGYTF.

The J gene is TRBJ1-5, the V gene TRBV5-1, with unresolved D. Germline values: CDR1 SGHRS, CDR2 YFSETQ. The CDR3 spans 16 residues. V was shortened by 8 bases and J by 3 bases, with 21 bases between the two germline ends. The CDR3 DNA reads TGCGCCAGTGGAGCATGGGGAAGACGGTACAATCAGCCCCAGCATTTT. Protein product: CASGAWGRRYNQPQHF.

The chain uses TRBV6-5 and TRBJ2-3; 13 bases are a match to TRBD2. The V and J ends lost 7 bases and 4 bases, in that order; junction bases with no gene match: 2. The CDR3 contains 14 residues. Germline V gives CDR1 MNHEY, CDR2 SVGAGI. The CDR3 sequence is CASTGTSGADTQYF. DNA of the CDR3: TGTGCCAGCACCGGGACTAGCGGGGCAGATACGCAGTATTTT.

V and J are TRBV10-1 and TRBJ1-1; D unresolved. Germline V gene sequence: CDR1 WNHNN, CDR2 SYGVQD (reference sequence). This CDR3 comprises 14 residues. Trimming removed 2 bases at V and 0 bases at J, with 7 bases between. CDR3 protein: CASSEGPLNTEAFF. The CDR3 DNA is TGCGCCAGCAGTGAGGGGCCCTTGAACACTGAAGCTTTCTTT.

This chain uses TRBV30 with TRBJ2-1; 12 bases map to TRBD2. Germline V lookup: CDR1 GTSNPN, CDR2 SVGIG (reference sequence). This CDR3 is built from 21 residues. Trimming took 5 bases from V and 0 from J; bases not matched to a gene: 20. Here the CDR3 DNA reads TGTGCCTGGCAAGCCCTGGTTAAGACTAGCGGGAGAACCGGCTCCTACAATGAGCAGTTCTTC. Amino acid sequence: CAWQALVKTSGRTGSYNEQFF.

This chain links TRBV10-2 with TRBJ1-6, with a possible D match to TRBD1 (5 bases). The CDR3 has 16 amino acids. Germline V CDR1 and CDR2: WSHSY, SAAADI. V lost 3 bases to trimming and J lost 6 bases, with 15 bases between them. In DNA, the CDR3 is TGCGCCAGCAGTGAATCAGGTGGGGCTCGTAATTCACCCCTCCACTTT. Translation gives CASSESGGARNSPLHF.

Points on this clone: The same CDR3 also results from other DNA sequences found in this sample. This chain uses TRBV6-5 with TRBJ2-7; the D is unclear. The germline gives CDR1 MNHEY, CDR2 SVGAGI. The CDR3 covers 12 residues. Trimming shortened V by 6 bases and J by 0 bases, and 6 bases separated the two germline ends. This CDR3 reads CASSRSSYEQYF. The CDR3 nucleotides are TGTGCCAGCAGCCGTAGCTCCTACGAGCAGTACTTC.

This clone occurred a few times. V gene TRBV6-1 combines with J gene TRBJ2-1, with D unresolved. Germline CDR1 and CDR2: MNHNS and SASEGT. The V end was cut by 10 bases, the J end by 4 bases, with 20 bases between. The CDR3 runs to 15 residues. In DNA form, the CDR3 reads TGTGCCACCTGGCCGAGTGGGCTGAAATACAATGAGCAGTTCTTC. Its protein is CATWPSGLKYNEQFF.

The genes are TRBV9 and TRBJ1-3, with 7 bases lining up with TRBD1. The germline CDR1 and CDR2 sequences are SGDLS and YYNGEE. V lost 1 base, J lost 0 bases, and 4 bases stayed unmatched. The CDR3 length is 16 residues. DNA for the CDR3: TGTGCCAGCAGCGTACTTTCAGGGGGCTCTGGAAACACCATATATTTT. Protein product: CASSVLSGGSGNTIYF.

The V gene is TRBV14, the J gene TRBJ2-7; 11 nucleotides line up with TRBD2. CDR3 size: 20 residues. Germline CDR1 reads SGHDN; CDR2 reads FVKESK. With V trimmed by 4 bases and J by 5 bases, 22 bases remained unmatched. The CDR3 DNA follows: TGTGCCAGCAGCCGAGGACAAGAGAGACTAGCGGGAAAGAATAGCCACGAGCAGTACTTC. It yields the protein CASSRGQERLAGKNSHEQYF.

About this clone: In the same sample, other DNA sequences code for this CDR3. The chain recombines TRBV6-5 with TRBJ2-7; no firm D call. V lost 0 bases and J lost 0, with 12 bases in between. CDR1 MNHEY and CDR2 SVGAGI come from the germline V gene. There are 16 residues in the CDR3. The CDR3 region is CASSYSTLRSSYEQYF. The CDR3 DNA follows: TGTGCCAGCAGTTACTCAACTCTGAGGAGCTCCTACGAGCAGTACTTC.

This clone was recorded once. The J gene is TRBJ1-4, the V gene TRBV30; no reliable D call. Germline V lookup: CDR1 GTSNPN, CDR2 SVGIG (reference sequence). V dropped 0 bases and J dropped 4 bases, with 9 bases sitting between them. This CDR3 has 14 residues. The CDR3 region has the DNA TGTGCCTGGAGTGTCCCGCCTCTTAATGAAAAACTGTTTTTT. It codes for CAWSVPPLNEKLFF.